This paragraph covers one TCR beta chain sequence. The table came from immunoSEQ multiplex PCR; TCRdb's copy has only in-frame clones and leaves some out. The table has around 120,000 clones, around 90% seen once. V was clipped by 2 bases and J by 0 bases, with 13 bases between them. CDR3 length: 16 amino acids. Germline CDR1 SNHLY, CDR2 FYNNEI. This sample stems from a study of control samples from healthy donors and cancer patients. The specimen sequenced was blood. This TCR derives from a woman in her sixties or seventies in good health. This chain uses TRBV2 with TRBJ1-1, with a weak D call TRBD1 (5 bases). The CDR3 spells CASSEWGSPMNTEAFF. The CDR3, as DNA: TGTGCCAGCAGTGAATGGGGCAGCCCCATGAACACTGAAGCTTTCTTT.